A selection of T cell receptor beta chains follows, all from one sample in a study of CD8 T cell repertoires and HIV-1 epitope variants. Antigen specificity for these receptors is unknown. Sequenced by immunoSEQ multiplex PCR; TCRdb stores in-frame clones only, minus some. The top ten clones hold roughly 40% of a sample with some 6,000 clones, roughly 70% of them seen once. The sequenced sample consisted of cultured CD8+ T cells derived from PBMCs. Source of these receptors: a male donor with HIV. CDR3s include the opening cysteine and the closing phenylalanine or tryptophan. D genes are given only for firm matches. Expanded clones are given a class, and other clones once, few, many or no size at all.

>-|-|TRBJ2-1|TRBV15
TGTGCCACAAGAGGACCGTTCCCCAATGAGCAGTTCTTC
CATRGPFPNEQFF
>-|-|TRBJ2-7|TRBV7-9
TGTGCCAGCAGCTTAGGTACTAGTCGCGAGCAGTACTTC
CASSLGTSREQYF
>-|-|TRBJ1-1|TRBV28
TGTGCCAGCAGGCGTGAGATGAACACTGAAGCTTTCTTT
CASRREMNTEAFF
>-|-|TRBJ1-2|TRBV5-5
TGTGCCAGCAGCCCTTCCGGTACAGCTCGTGGCTACACCTTC
CASSPSGTARGYTF
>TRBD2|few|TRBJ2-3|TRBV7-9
TGTGCCAGCAGCACTACTAGCGGGGGACCAGATACGCAGTATTTT
CASSTTSGGPDTQYF
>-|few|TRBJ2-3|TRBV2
TGTGCCAGCAGTGACCAGGACCTAAGCACAGATACGCAGTATTTT
CASSDQDLSTDTQYF
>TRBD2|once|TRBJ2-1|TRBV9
TGTGCCAGCAGCGTCAGAGCGGGGGTCAATGAGCAGTTCTTC
CASSVRAGVNEQFF
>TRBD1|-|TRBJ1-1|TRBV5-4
TGTGCCAGCAGCTTGAGGGACAGGGGGCCCACTGAAGCTTTCTTT
CASSLRDRGPTEAFF
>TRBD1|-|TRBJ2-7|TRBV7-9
TGTGCCAGCAGCCAGCCGGACAGGGGAGGCTCCTACGAGCAGTACTTC
CASSQPDRGGSYEQYF
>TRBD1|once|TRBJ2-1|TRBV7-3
TGTGCCAGCAGCTCAGACGACAGGGGGCTCTACGAGCAGTTCTTC
CASSSDDRGLYEQFF
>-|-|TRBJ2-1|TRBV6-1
TGTGCCAGCGCTGAGAGTACATACAATGAGCAGTTCTTC
CASAESTYNEQFF
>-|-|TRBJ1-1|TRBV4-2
TGTGCCAGCAGCCAAGATCTCAACACTGAAGCTTTCTTT
CASSQDLNTEAFF
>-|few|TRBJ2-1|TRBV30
TGTGCCTGGATGGAGAGGGGGGCCTACAATGAGCAGTTCTTC
CAWMERGAYNEQFF
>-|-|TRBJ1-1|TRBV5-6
TGTGCCAGCAGCTTTGGACAGCTAGGCGGAAACACTGAAGCTTTCTTT
CASSFGQLGGNTEAFF
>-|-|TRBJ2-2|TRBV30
TGTGCCTGGAATGAGGGAGTAGGCGCCGGGGAGCTGTTTTTT
CAWNEGVGAGELFF
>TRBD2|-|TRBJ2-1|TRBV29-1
TGCAGCGTAGCGGGAGGCTCCTACAATGAGCAGTTCTTC
CSVAGGSYNEQFF
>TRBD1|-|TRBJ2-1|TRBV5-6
TGTGCCAGCAGCCCACAAACAGGGGGCTCCTACAATGAGCAGTTCTTC
CASSPQTGGSYNEQFF